This section outlines one T cell receptor beta chain sequence together with its context. The CDR3 runs 16 residues. Germline CDR1 SGHNT, CDR2 YYREEE (reference sequence). V lost 4 bases to trimming and J lost 7 bases; unmatched junction nucleotides: 6. The entry originates in a study of identical twins. TCRdb called the 5' RACE reads again in MiXCR, with one record for every CDR3 protein. The table has around 220,000 distinct CDR3 sequences, 11% to 15% seen once; the top ten hold 8.5% to 10%. The specimen was memory (CD45RO+) T cells sorted from blood. The source of this sequence is a woman under 30 in good health. The gene calls are TRBV5-4 and TRBJ2-1; 15 bases align to TRBD2. The CDR3 bases are TGTGCCAGCAGCCCGCGGACTAGCGGGAGGGCTAATGAGCAGTTCTTC. It codes for CASSPRTSGRANEQFF.